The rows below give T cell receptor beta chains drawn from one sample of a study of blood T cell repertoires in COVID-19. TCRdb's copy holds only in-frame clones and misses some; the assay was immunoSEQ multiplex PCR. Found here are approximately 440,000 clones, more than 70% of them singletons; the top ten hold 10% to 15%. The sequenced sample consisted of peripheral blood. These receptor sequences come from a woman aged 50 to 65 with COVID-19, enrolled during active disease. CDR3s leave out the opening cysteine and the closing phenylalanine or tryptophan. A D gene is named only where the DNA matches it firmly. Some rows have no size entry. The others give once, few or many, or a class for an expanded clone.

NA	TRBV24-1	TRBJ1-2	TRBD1	ATTTGGENGYT
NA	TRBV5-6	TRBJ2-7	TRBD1	ASSPTTGVNEQY
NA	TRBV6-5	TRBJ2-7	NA	ASNPSGSPYEQY
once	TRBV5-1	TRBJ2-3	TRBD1	ASSIPGQITDTQY
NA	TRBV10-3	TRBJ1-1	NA	AISAPDNMNTEAF
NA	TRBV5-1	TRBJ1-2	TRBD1	ASSAGTGGREGYT
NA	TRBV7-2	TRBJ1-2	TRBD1	ASSPGQGGYGYT
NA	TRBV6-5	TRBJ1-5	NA	ASSYSLGEGQPQH
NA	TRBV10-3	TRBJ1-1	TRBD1	AIRATGAGTEAF
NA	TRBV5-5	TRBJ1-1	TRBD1	ASSRQGNTEAF